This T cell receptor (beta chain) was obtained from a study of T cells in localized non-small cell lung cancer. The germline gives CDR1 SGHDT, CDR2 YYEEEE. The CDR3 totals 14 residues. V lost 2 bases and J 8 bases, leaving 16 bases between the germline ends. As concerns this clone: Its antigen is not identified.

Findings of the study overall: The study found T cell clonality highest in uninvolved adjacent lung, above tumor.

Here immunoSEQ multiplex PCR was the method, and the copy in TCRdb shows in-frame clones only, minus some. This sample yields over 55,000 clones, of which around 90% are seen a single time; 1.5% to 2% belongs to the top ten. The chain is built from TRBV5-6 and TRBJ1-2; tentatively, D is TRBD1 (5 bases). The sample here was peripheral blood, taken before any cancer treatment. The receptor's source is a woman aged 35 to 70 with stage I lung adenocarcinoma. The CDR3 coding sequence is TGTGCCAGCAGCTTTTCTGACAGCAGGCAAGGCTACACCTTC. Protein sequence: CASSFSDSRQGYTF.